A selection of T cell receptor beta chains follows, all from one sample in a study of cytomegalovirus exposure and HLA in healthy donors. Here immunoSEQ multiplex PCR was the method, and the copy in TCRdb shows in-frame clones only, minus some. The sample carries roughly 200,000 clones, about 89% recorded once. The sequencing input was PBMCs. These receptors all stem from a man in his thirties or forties in good health and CMV-seronegative. Each CDR3 is given without its conserved first and last residue.

V: TRBV4-1; CDR3: ASSAGTNTGELF
V: TRBV5-4; CDR3: ASSLSPGGANLETQY
V: TRBV9; CDR3: ASSDLREQY
V: TRBV6-5; CDR3: ASSEIGQGYGYT
V: TRBV15; CDR3: ATSRAGAEGNYEQY
V: TRBV7-6; CDR3: ASSLRQGIYNSPLH
V: TRBV7-2; CDR3: ASSLGLAGTGELF
V: TRBV18; CDR3: ASSQGQLNTGELF
V: TRBV6-1; CDR3: ASSAWGQADSGANVLT
V: TRBV7-9; CDR3: SSSPEGHRVLDGYT
V: TRBV5-6; CDR3: ASSFKQGVGYT
V: TRBV5-1; CDR3: ASSPLASADTQY
V: TRBV28; CDR3: ASRPRLNYGYT
V: TRBV25-1; CDR3: AIGSTDTQY
V: TRBV7-5; CDR3: ARSSDGQGGTPGYGYT
V: TRBV28; CDR3: ASSFAGGTEQY
V: TRBV9; CDR3: ASSVAGEGAF
V: TRBV11-2; CDR3: ASSLVGGSTEAF
V: TRBV28; CDR3: ASSAQGRPPGNTIY
V: TRBV7-6; CDR3: ASSLVGGQGNPGELF
V: TRBV15; CDR3: ATSRVPDSAEAF
V: TRBV29-1; CDR3: SVLDPGHPEAF
V: TRBV6-1; CDR3: ASRASGSSYEQY
V: TRBV6-1; CDR3: ATIRPGANEKLF
V: TRBV2; CDR3: ASSEAVVAGGQETQY
V: TRBV7-6; CDR3: ASSPMTGHNEQF
V: TRBV16; CDR3: ASSQSWDRGIYEQY
V: TRBV28; CDR3: ASSLRQFGSTEAF
V: TRBV29-1; CDR3: SVEPRTGHTEAF
V: TRBV5-1; CDR3: ASSLGTGENTIY
V: TRBV9; CDR3: ASSWEGTSDDEQF
V: TRBV18; CDR3: ASSPIKGTGMRDTQY
V: TRBV27; CDR3: ASSLSGLAVDEQF
V: TRBV2; CDR3: ASSEALGGRGANVLT
V: TRBV7-8; CDR3: ASSLEGQTNEKLF
V: TRBV5-6; CDR3: ASSSGNSYEQY
V: TRBV12-5; CDR3: ASGFDPRDRGRRAF
V: TRBV28; CDR3: ASSWTDFTQETQY
V: TRBV19; CDR3: ASSIGGSIITSTDTQY
V: TRBV15; CDR3: ATSRDQGRAEKLF
V: TRBV7-2; CDR3: ASSPGTGYNEQF
V: TRBV28; CDR3: ASQGGNYEQY
V: TRBV6-6; CDR3: ASSPLRGETQY
V: TRBV7-8; CDR3: ASSLARTGGPGETQY
V: TRBV6-5; CDR3: ASSPTHTGVGGYT
V: TRBV5-1; CDR3: ASRLGSNEQF
V: TRBV6-5; CDR3: ASSRSGRENEKLF
V: TRBV4-2; CDR3: ASSQEVGTVTGGYT